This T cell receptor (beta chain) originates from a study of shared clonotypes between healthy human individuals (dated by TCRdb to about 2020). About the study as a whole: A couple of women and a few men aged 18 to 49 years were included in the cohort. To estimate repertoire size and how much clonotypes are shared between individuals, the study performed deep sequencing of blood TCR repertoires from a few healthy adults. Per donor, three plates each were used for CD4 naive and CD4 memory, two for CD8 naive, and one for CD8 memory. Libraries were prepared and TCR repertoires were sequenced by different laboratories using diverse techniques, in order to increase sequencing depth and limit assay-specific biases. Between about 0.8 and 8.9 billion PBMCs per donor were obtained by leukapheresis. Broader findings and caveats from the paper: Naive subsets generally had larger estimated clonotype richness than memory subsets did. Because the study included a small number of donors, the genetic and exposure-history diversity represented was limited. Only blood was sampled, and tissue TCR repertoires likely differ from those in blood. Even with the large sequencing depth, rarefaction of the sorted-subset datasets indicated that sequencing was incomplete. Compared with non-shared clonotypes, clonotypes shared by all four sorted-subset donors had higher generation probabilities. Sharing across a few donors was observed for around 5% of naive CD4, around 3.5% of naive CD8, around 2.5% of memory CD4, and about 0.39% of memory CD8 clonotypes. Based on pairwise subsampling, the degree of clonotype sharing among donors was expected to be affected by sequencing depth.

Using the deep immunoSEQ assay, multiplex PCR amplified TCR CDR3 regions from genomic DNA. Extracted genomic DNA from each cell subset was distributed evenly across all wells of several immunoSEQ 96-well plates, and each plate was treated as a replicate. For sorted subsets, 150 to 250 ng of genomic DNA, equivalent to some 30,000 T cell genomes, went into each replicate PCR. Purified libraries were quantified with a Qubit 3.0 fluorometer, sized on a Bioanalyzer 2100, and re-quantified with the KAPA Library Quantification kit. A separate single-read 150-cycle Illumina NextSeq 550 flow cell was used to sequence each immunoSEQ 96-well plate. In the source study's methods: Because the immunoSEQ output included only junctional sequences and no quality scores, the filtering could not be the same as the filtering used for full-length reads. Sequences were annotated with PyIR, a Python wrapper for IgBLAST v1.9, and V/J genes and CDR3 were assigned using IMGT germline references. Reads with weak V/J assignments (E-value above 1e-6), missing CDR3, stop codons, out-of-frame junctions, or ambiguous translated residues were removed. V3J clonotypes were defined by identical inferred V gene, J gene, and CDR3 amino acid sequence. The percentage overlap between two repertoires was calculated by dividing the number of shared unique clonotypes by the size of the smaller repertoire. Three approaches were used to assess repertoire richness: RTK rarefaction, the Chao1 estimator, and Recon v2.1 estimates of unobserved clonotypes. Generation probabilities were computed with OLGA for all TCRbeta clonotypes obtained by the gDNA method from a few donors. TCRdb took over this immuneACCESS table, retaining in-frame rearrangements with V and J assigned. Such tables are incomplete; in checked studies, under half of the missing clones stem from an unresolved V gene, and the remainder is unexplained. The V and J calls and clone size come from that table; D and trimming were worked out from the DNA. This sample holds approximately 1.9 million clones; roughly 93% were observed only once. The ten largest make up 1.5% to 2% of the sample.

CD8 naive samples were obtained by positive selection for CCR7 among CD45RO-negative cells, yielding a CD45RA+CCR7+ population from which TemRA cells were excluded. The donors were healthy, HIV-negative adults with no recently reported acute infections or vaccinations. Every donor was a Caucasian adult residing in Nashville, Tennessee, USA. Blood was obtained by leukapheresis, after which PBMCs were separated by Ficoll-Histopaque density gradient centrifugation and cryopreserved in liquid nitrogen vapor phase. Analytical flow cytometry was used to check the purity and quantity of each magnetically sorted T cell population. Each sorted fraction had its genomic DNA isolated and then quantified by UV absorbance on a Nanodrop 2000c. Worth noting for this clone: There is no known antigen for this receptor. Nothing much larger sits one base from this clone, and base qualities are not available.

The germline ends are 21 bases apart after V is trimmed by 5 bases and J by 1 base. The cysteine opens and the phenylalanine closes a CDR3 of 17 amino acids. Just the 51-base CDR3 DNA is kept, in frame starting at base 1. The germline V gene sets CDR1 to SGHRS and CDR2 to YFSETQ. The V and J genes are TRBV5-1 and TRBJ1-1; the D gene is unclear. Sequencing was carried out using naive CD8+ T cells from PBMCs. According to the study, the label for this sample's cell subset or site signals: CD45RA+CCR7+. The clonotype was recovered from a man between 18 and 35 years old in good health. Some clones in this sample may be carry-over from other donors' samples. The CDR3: CASRTAGSGDPNTEAFF. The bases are TGCGCCAGCAGAACCGCGGGTTCGGGCGACCCGAACACTGAAGCTTTCTTT.